The rows below give T cell receptor beta chains drawn from one sample of a study of cytomegalovirus exposure and HLA in healthy donors. Sequencing used immunoSEQ multiplex PCR; TCRdb keeps in-frame clones, though not all of them. In the table there are roughly 75,000 clones, 94% of which are singletons. The source material was PBMCs. The receptors stem from a woman aged 18-30 years in good health and CMV-seronegative. Both conserved end residues are part of each CDR3. Each record gives: V gene, D gene, clone size, J gene, CDR3 protein, CDR3 DNA. A D gene is named only where the DNA matches it firmly. Not all rows give a size; the values are once, few, many and, for expanded clones, a class.

>TRBV28|TRBD2|.|TRBJ2-5
CASGGGKGTQYF
TGTGCAAGCGGGGGGGGAAAGGGGACCCAGTACTTC
>TRBV10-2|TRBD1|.|TRBJ1-2
CASSADRGNYGYTF
TGCGCCAGCAGCGCCGACAGGGGGAACTATGGCTACACCTTC
>TRBV29-1|.|.|TRBJ1-5
CSARLGRAGQPQHF
TGCAGCGCTCGCCTCGGCAGGGCTGGACAGCCCCAGCATTTT
>TRBV13|.|.|TRBJ1-1
CASSLGGPNTEAFF
TGTGCCAGCAGCTTAGGGGGCCCGAACACTGAAGCTTTCTTT
>TRBV6-1|TRBD1|.|TRBJ2-5
CATWTGGETQYF
TGTGCCACTTGGACAGGGGGAGAGACCCAGTACTTC
>TRBV15|TRBD1|.|TRBJ1-6
CATSRDWGRGRKDSPLHF
TGTGCCACCAGCAGAGATTGGGGCAGGGGGCGAAAGGATTCACCCCTCCACTTT
>TRBV21-1|.|.|TRBJ2-3
CASSLATGLAGPSTDTQYF
TGTGCCAGCAGCCTTGCCACCGGGCTAGCGGGGCCTAGCACAGATACGCAGTATTTT
>TRBV5-8|.|.|TRBJ2-5
CASSLVQGRETQYF
TGTGCCAGCAGCTTGGTTCAGGGGCGAGAGACCCAGTACTTC
>TRBV5-1|.|.|TRBJ2-7
CASSLEWAPTVYEQYF
TGCGCCAGCAGCTTGGAATGGGCACCCACGGTCTACGAGCAGTACTTC
>TRBV4-1|TRBD2|.|TRBJ2-1
CASSAVAGVHNEQFF
TGCGCCAGCAGCGCGGTAGCGGGAGTACACAATGAGCAGTTCTTC
>TRBV9|.|.|TRBJ1-2
CASSVSPGQGLGYTF
TGTGCCAGCAGCGTATCGCCGGGCCAGGGCCTTGGCTACACCTTC
>TRBV30|TRBD1|many|TRBJ1-5
CAWSTGQGNQPQHF
TGTGCCTGGAGTACGGGACAGGGTAATCAGCCCCAGCATTTT
>TRBV29-1|TRBD1|.|TRBJ2-1
CSILRGDRGREQFF
TGCAGCATCCTCCGGGGGGACAGGGGACGTGAGCAGTTCTTC
>TRBV19|.|.|TRBJ2-6
CASSITGRPPANVLTF
TGTGCCAGTAGTATAACAGGAAGGCCGCCGGCCAACGTCCTGACTTTC
>TRBV4-1|.|.|TRBJ1-4
CASSQEGQFEKLFF
TGCGCCAGCAGCCAAGAGGGGCAGTTTGAAAAACTGTTTTTT
>TRBV5-1|TRBD2|medium-sized|TRBJ2-4
CASSFGTNEDIQYF
TGCGCCAGCAGCTTCGGGACTAATGAGGACATTCAGTACTTC
>TRBV6-4|TRBD2|.|TRBJ2-1
CASSQHTSGSSDEQFF
TGTGCCAGCAGTCAACACACTAGCGGGAGTTCCGATGAGCAGTTCTTC
>TRBV13|TRBD1|.|TRBJ1-2
CASSLGPGEGAGYGYTF
TGTGCCAGCAGCTTAGGCCCAGGCGAGGGGGCAGGGTATGGCTACACCTTC
>TRBV4-1|.|.|TRBJ1-3
CASSPGQQFSGNTIYF
TGCGCCAGCAGCCCCGGACAGCAATTCTCTGGAAACACCATATATTTT
>TRBV6-6|.|.|TRBJ2-6
CASATSGANVLTF
TGTGCCAGCGCTACCTCGGGGGCCAACGTCCTGACTTTC
>TRBV5-4|TRBD2|.|TRBJ2-5
CASSVLAGGPGQETQYF
TGTGCCAGCAGCGTCCTAGCGGGGGGGCCGGGGCAAGAGACCCAGTACTTC
>TRBV16|TRBD2|.|TRBJ2-1
CASSHAARDYKDFF
TGTGCCAGCAGCCACGCCGCAAGGGACTATAAGGATTTCTTC